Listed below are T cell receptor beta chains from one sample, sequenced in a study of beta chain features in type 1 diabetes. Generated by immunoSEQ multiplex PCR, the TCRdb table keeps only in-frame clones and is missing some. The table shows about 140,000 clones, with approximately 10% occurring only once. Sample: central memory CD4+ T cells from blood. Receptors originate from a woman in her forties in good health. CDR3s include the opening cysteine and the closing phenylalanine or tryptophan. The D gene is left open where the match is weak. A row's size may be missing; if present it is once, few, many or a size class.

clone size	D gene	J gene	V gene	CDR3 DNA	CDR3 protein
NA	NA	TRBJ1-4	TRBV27	TGTGCCAGCAGTTGGAGGGGGGTTTTGGGAGGGGTTAATGAAAAACTGTTTTTT	CASSWRGVLGGVNEKLFF
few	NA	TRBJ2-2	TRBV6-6	TGTGCCAGCAGTTCTAACACCGGGGAGCTGTTTTTT	CASSSNTGELFF
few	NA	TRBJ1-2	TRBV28	TGTGCCAGCAATCCCCCGGGACAAGTCTATGGCTACACCTTC	CASNPPGQVYGYTF
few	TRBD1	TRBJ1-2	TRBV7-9	TGTGCCAGCAGCTTAGTGGAGGGGGCCGATGGCTACACCTTC	CASSLVEGADGYTF
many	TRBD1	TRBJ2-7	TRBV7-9	TGTGCCAGCAGCCCCACAGGGGGCGAGCAGTACTTC	CASSPTGGEQYF
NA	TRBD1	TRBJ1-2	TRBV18	TGTGCCAGCTCACCAAGGGGACAGGGCTATGGCTACACCTTC	CASSPRGQGYGYTF
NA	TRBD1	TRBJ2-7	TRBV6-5	TGTGCCAGCAGGCTCGGACAGGCGTCCTACGAGCAGTACTTC	CASRLGQASYEQYF
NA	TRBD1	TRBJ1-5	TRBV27	TGTGCCAGCTCGCCGGCAGGGGGCAGGGGCAATCAGCCCCAGCATTTT	CASSPAGGRGNQPQHF
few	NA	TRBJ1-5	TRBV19	TGTGCCAGTAGTCTTGGGGGGGGGACGGGACGCGGAGCCCAGCATTTT	CASSLGGGTGRGAQHF
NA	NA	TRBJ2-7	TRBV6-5	TGTGCCAGCAGTGAAGACGGAGGGTTGCGCGAGCAGTACTTC	CASSEDGGLREQYF
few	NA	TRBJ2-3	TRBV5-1	TGCGCCAGCAGCTTGGGAAAGACAGCAGATACGCAGTATTTT	CASSLGKTADTQYF
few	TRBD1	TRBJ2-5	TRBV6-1	TGTGCCAGCAGTGAAGCGACAGGGGGCTCACGGGAGACCCAGTACTTC	CASSEATGGSRETQYF
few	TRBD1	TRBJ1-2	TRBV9	TGTGCCAGCAGCGCGGTATCCGGACAGGGGTATGGCTACACCTTC	CASSAVSGQGYGYTF
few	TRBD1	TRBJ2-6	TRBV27	TGTGCCAGCAGTGGGACAGGGTTCACTGGGGCCAACGTCCTGACTTTC	CASSGTGFTGANVLTF
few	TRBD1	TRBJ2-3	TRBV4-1	TGCGCCAGCAGCCAAGGTCCGGGACAGGGGGTGGTTACGCAGTATTTT	CASSQGPGQGVVTQYF
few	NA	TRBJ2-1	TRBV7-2	TGTGCCAGCAGCCCGGTGGGGGGGCAGTACAATGAGCAGTTCTTC	CASSPVGGQYNEQFF
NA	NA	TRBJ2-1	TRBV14	TGTGCCAGCAGCCAAGCCAGGGAGCAGTTCTTC	CASSQAREQFF
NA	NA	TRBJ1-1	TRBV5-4	TGTGCCAGCAGCTGGCAGGGGAACACTGAAGCTTTCTTT	CASSWQGNTEAFF
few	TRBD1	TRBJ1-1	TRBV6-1	TGTGCCAGCAGTGGCTCCGTCGCCCTACGACAGGGGACATCTGAAGCTTTCTTT	CASSGSVALRQGTSEAFF
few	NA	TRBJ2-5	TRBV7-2	TGTGCCAGCAGTCGGGGGTCAGAGACCCAGTACTTC	CASSRGSETQYF
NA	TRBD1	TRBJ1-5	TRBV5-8	TGTGCCAGCAGCTTCCAGGGGGCGATTGGTCAGCCCCAGCATTTT	CASSFQGAIGQPQHF
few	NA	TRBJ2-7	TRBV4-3	TGCGCCAGCAGCCACGGAGTTTCCGGGGACGAGCAGTACTTC	CASSHGVSGDEQYF
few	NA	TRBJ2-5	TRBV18	TGTGCCAGCTCACCAGCGTCACAGAACCAAGAGACCCAGTACTTC	CASSPASQNQETQYF
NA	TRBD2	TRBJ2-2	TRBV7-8	TGTGCCAGCAGCTCACGACTAGCGGGGGGAACGAACACCGGGGAGCTGTTTTTT	CASSSRLAGGTNTGELFF
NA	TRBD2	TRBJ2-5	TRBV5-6	TGTGCCAGCAGCCGTGGGGCTAGCGGGGAGACCCAGTACTTC	CASSRGASGETQYF
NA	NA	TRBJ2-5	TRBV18	TGTGCCAGCTCACCACCGTATCAGGAGACCCAGTACTTC	CASSPPYQETQYF